This passage covers 21 T cell receptor beta chains from one sample sequenced in a study of T cells in Graves' hyperthyroidism and ophthalmopathy. Amplification yielded TCR beta CDR3 regions, with RNA transcripts as the source. A set of HTBI primers served as the primers for a first-round RT-PCR of the TCR CDR3. MiXCR, applied by TCRdb to the multiplex PCR reads, yields one record per CDR3 protein. Counted here are hundreds of thousands of distinct CDR3 sequences, 11% to 15% occurring once; the ten biggest clones make up roughly 6.2%. The sequenced sample was blood. The receptors shown here come from a young woman with Graves' hyperthyroidism that later progressed to Graves' ophthalmopathy.

In this sample, this clonotype turned up many times. The CDR3 DNA reads as TGTGCCAGCAGTGAAGCTACGGTCCCAACTAATGAAAAACTGTTTTTT. The encoded protein is CASSEATVPTNEKLFF. V and J are TRBV6-1 and TRBJ1-4; unclear D gene. There are 16 residues in the CDR3. Trimming took off 0 bases at V and 0 bases at J, with 8 bases between the two ends. The germline V gene has CDR1 MNHNS and CDR2 SASEGT.

This clonotype has more than one count but fewer than ten. This sequence joins TRBV11-2 and TRBJ1-2; no clear D gene. The CDR3 is 13 amino acids. The germline V gene has CDR1 SGHAT and CDR2 FQNNGV. The ends were cut back, 1 base at V and 7 bases at J, with 10 bases in the middle. The CDR3 DNA sequence: TGTGCCAGCAGCTTAGGTAGGCAGGTTGGCTACACCTTC. Its translation: CASSLGRQVGYTF. Full variable domain (rest looked up from reference TRBV11-2 and TRBJ1-2): EAGVAQSPRYKIIEKRQSVAFWCNPISGHATLYWYQQILGQGPKLLIQFQNNGVVDDSQLPKDRFSAERLKGVDSTLKIQPAKLEDSAVYLCASSLGRQVGYTFGSGTRLTVV.

This clonotype was recorded many times. J is TRBJ1-2 and V is TRBV18, with unresolved D. This CDR3 is 15 amino acids long. V shed 0 bases and J shed 4 bases, with 12 bases lying between them. Germline-derived CDR1 and CDR2 are KGHSH and LQKENI. CDR3 residues: CASSPPNAGVYGYTF. CDR3 bases: TGTGCCAGCTCACCACCCAACGCCGGGGTCTATGGCTACACCTTC.

A note on this clonotype: It may be a read error: a sequence one base away is much more abundant. The rearrangement uses TRBV28 and TRBJ1-1; 9 positions match TRBD1. CDR1 is MDHEN, CDR2 SYDVKM, per germline. The CDR3 sequence is 16 residues long. CDR3 protein: CDSSLQRTGVNTEAFF. CDR3 bases: TGTGACAGCAGTCTCCAGCGGACAGGGGTGAACACTGAAGCTTTCTTT.

This clonotype has ten or more counts. The gene calls are TRBV12-3 or TRBV12-4 and TRBJ2-5; 14 bases are shared with TRBD2. The CDR3 totals 17 residues. The V gene end was trimmed by 4 bases and the J gene end by 4 bases; junction bases not matched to a gene: 8. For the CDR3, the DNA is TGTGCCAGCAGTTCGCGACTAGCGGGAGGGAAAAGAGAGACCCAGTACTTC. Translating it yields CASSSRLAGGKRETQYF.

This clonotype was found many times. J is TRBJ1-5 and V is TRBV2, with no clear D. The CDR3 extends over 14 amino acids. CDR1 and CDR2 (germline): SNHLY, FYNNEI. The V end was cut by 3 bases, the J end by 0 bases, with 6 bases between. CDR3 loop: CASSDAISNQPQHF. The CDR3 coding sequence is TGTGCCAGCAGTGACGCGATTAGCAATCAGCCCCAGCATTTT.

There are many counts of this clonotype. J is TRBJ2-5 and V is TRBV5-1, with 7 bases that match TRBD2. Trimming removed 4 bases from V and 5 bases from J; junction bases left unmatched: 11. Looked up from germline, CDR1 is SGHRS and CDR2 is YFSETQ. The CDR3 loop spans 15 amino acids. The chain's CDR3 is CASSGGEGQRETQYF. The CDR3 DNA is TGCGCCAGCAGCGGCGGGGAGGGCCAGCGGGAGACCCAGTACTTC. Using reference TRBV5-1 and TRBJ2-5 for the parts outside the CDR3, the full variable domain is KAGVTQTPRYLIKTRGQQVTLSCSPISGHRSVSWYQQTPGQGLQFLFEYFSETQRNKGNFPGRFSGRQFSNSRSEMNVSTLELGDSALYLCASSGGEGQRETQYFGPGTRLLVL.

This clonotype has at least ten counts. The chain couples TRBV7-2 to TRBJ2-7, with D perhaps TRBD2 (5 bases). Trimming left V 4 bases short and J 3 bases short, with 16 bases between. The CDR3 totals 15 residues. CDR1 is SGHTA, CDR2 FQGNSA, per germline. The CDR3 protein is CASSSFYEGDYEQYF. As DNA, the CDR3 is TGTGCCAGCAGCTCCTTCTACGAGGGAGACTACGAGCAGTACTTC.

As DNA, the CDR3 is TGTGCCAGCAGTTACGGTACTTTGAATCAGCCCCAGCATTTT. The encoded protein is CASSYGTLNQPQHF. V usage is TRBV6-2 or TRBV6-3 and J usage is TRBJ1-5; D ambiguous. The germline V gene encodes CDR1 MNHEY and CDR2 SVGEGT. Trimming pared 2 bases from V and 4 bases from J, leaving 9 bases between. The CDR3 totals 14 residues.

Turning to this clonotype: A junction boundary mismatches the germline segment, possibly from a read error. In DNA form, the CDR3 reads TGTGCCAGCAGTTTATCCGCCAGAAACATTCAGTACTTC. Encoded protein: CASSLSARNIQYF. The chain combines TRBV27 with TRBJ2-4; no definite D call. The germline gives CDR1 MNHEY, CDR2 SMNVEV (reference sequence). The CDR3 contains 13 residues.

With regard to this clonotype: It may be a read error: a sequence one base away is much more abundant. The V call is TRBV7-2, the J call TRBJ1-2; D possibly corresponds to TRBD1 (5 bases). Germline V gene lookup returns CDR1 SGHTA and CDR2 FQGNSA. The germline V and J ends were trimmed by 1 base and 9 bases, with 15 bases remaining between them. The CDR3 is 14 amino acids. The CDR3 bases are TGTGCCAGCAGCTTAGTCAGGGATGCGGCTAGCTACACCTTC. It yields the protein CASSLVRDAASYTF.

There are many counts of this clonotype. This sequence joins TRBV27 and TRBJ2-7; TRBD2 matches at 9 bases. The CDR3 has 15 amino acids. The germline V gene has CDR1 MNHEY and CDR2 SMNVEV (reference sequence). V shed 4 bases, J shed 2 bases, and the junction held 6 bases outside the gene matches. CDR3 protein: CASSSYRLAAYEQYF. The CDR3 DNA sequence: TGTGCCAGCAGTTCATATCGACTAGCGGCCTACGAGCAGTACTTC.

The chain couples TRBV24-1 to TRBJ2-2; the D is unclear. V dropped 0 bases and J dropped 9 bases, with 4 bases sitting between them. Germline V lookup: CDR1 KGHDR, CDR2 SFDVKD. This CDR3 is 12 amino acids long. The CDR3 DNA is TGTGCCACCAGTGATTTGGCCAGGGAGCTGTTTTTT. The encoded protein is CATSDLARELFF.

The chain couples TRBV24-1 to TRBJ2-1; D is possibly TRBD1 (6 bases). Deletions cut 3 bases from V and 6 bases from J, with 14 bases between. Per the germline V gene, CDR1 is KGHDR and CDR2 is SFDVKD. The CDR3 has 15 residues. CDR3 nucleotides: TGTGCCACCAGTGATCCTACTACAGGGTCCAATGAGCAGTTCTTC. It codes for CATSDPTTGSNEQFF.

On this clonotype itself: A much more abundant neighbour one base away suggests this may be a read error. The V and J genes are TRBV30 and TRBJ1-1; D unclear. The V and J ends lost 3 bases and 4 bases respectively, with 15 bases between them. Germline loops: CDR1 GTSNPN, CDR2 SVGIG (reference sequence). There are 14 residues in the CDR3. In DNA form, the CDR3 reads TGTGCCTGGAGCGTCCCTCGGGTGGGCACTGAAGCTTTCTTT. As protein: CAWSVPRVGTEAFF.

This clonotype was recorded at least ten times. The chain combines TRBV7-2 with TRBJ2-7, with 8 bases that match TRBD2. This CDR3 comprises 16 residues. J gave up 5 bases and V 3 bases, and 12 bases lay outside the gene matches. The germline V gene has CDR1 SGHTA and CDR2 FQGNSA. The CDR3 coding sequence is TGTGCCAGCAGCTTCCGCCCCGGGGTTAGCGGGGACGAGCAGTACTTC. It yields the protein CASSFRPGVSGDEQYF.

Comment on this clonotype: This may arise from a read error, as a much more abundant clone is one base away. J is TRBJ2-1 and V is TRBV5-1, with D unresolved. CDR1 is SGHRS and CDR2 is YFSETQ in the germline V gene. Trimming left V 6 bases short and J 5 bases short, with 18 bases between. The CDR3 is made up of 15 amino acids. This CDR3 reads CASTVGRREDNEQFF. CDR3 nucleotide sequence: TGCGCCAGCACGGTGGGCCGCCGTGAGGACAATGAGCAGTTCTTC.

This clonotype occurred many times. The rearrangement joins TRBV6-1 to TRBJ2-2; unclear D gene. V gave up 10 bases and J gave up 3 bases, with 6 bases separating them. Germline V gene lookup returns CDR1 MNHNS and CDR2 SASEGT. The CDR3 is 11 residues long. In DNA form, the CDR3 reads TGTGCCACCATCTACACCGGGGAGCTGTTTTTT. As protein: CATIYTGELFF.

In this sample, this clonotype turned up many times. J is TRBJ1-5 and V is TRBV27; TRBD1 aligns across 7 bases. CDR3 length: 15 residues. Germline V gene sequence: CDR1 MNHEY, CDR2 SMNVEV (reference sequence). Losses at the gene ends were 2 bases for V and 1 base for J; bases not matched to a gene: 2. The DNA of the CDR3 is TGTGCCAGCAGTTTAATCAGGGGGAGCAATCAGCCCCAGCATTTT. It translates to CASSLIRGSNQPQHF.

This clonotype has only a few counts. The chain combines TRBV12-3 or TRBV12-4 with TRBJ2-7; D perhaps matches TRBD2 (7 bases). V was clipped by 5 bases and J by 3 bases, with 20 bases between them. This CDR3 region has 16 residues. The CDR3 DNA sequence: TGTGCCAGCAGTGGGGGGGGACACGGAGTTTACTACGAGCAGTACTTC. As protein: CASSGGGHGVYYEQYF.

This clonotype showed up many times. This chain connects TRBV28 to TRBJ1-1, with TRBD1 identical over 7 bases. The trim removed 6 bases at V and 10 bases at J, leaving 14 bases unmatched. The CDR3 is made up of 14 amino acids. The germline gives CDR1 MDHEN, CDR2 SYDVKM. The CDR3 nucleotides read TGTGCCAGCAGACGGACAGGAGGACGGTCTGCAGCTTTCTTT. Amino acids: CASRRTGGRSAAFF.